Following are 29 T cell receptor beta chains from one sample sequenced in a study of T-cell reconstitution after alpha-beta-depleted transplantation in children. Unique molecular identifiers were used to barcode this TCRbeta library. MiXCR, run by TCRdb on the PCR reads, gives a single entry per CDR3 protein. The repertoire includes nearly 400,000 distinct CDR3 sequences, 20% of them detected once, and about 3.8% sits in the top ten. The sample here was PBMCs from the stem cell graft donor, taken from the stem cell graft. The receptors derive from a human donor who donated a stem cell graft to a child with acute myeloid leukemia.

Regarding this clonotype: This may be a read error, as it is one base from a much larger clone. This chain connects TRBV20-1 to TRBJ1-6, with D perhaps TRBD1 (5 bases). The length of the CDR3 is 14 residues. CDR1 DFQATT and CDR2 SNEGSKA come from the germline V gene (reference sequence). CDR3 protein: CSARAGLRDSPFHF. CDR3 in DNA: TGCAGTGCCAGGGCCGGACTCAGGGATTCACCCTTCCACTTT.

The rearrangement joins TRBV3-1 to TRBJ2-7, with unresolved D. CDR3 length equals 13 residues. V shed 4 bases and J shed 3 bases, with 10 bases lying between them. CDR1 and CDR2 (germline): LGHDT, YNNKEL (reference sequence). The DNA of the CDR3 is TGTGCCAGCAGCCGTAAACCTCTCTACGAGCAGTACTTC. Residues: CASSRKPLYEQYF.

This clonotype was detected many times. The chain couples TRBV21-1 to TRBJ2-1; the table gives TRBD2 as D, unverified against the DNA. TRBV21-1 is termed a pseudogene. There are 17 residues in the CDR3. The CDR3 loop is CASSRTTAISSYNEQFF. The DNA of the CDR3 is TGTGCCAGCAGCAGGACTACGGCTATTAGCTCCTACAATGAGCAGTTCTTC.

The gene calls are TRBV2 and TRBJ1-3; 7 nucleotides agree with TRBD1. V trimming: 8 bases; J trimming: 0 bases; junction bases outside the gene matches: 7. CDR1 is SNHLY and CDR2 is FYNNEI in the germline V gene. This CDR3 is 15 amino acids long. This CDR3 is CASAPGTDSGNTIYF. The CDR3 region has the DNA TGTGCCAGCGCGCCCGGGACAGACTCTGGAAACACCATATATTTT.

V usage is TRBV11-1 and J usage is TRBJ2-1, with TRBD2 matching over 10 bases. The V gene end was trimmed by 2 bases and the J gene end by 5 bases; junction bases not matched to a gene: 15. This CDR3 spans 19 amino acids. CDR1 is SGHAT and CDR2 is FQDESV in the germline V gene (reference sequence). CDR3 protein: CASSLLVASGRALNNEQFF. CDR3 coding DNA: TGTGCCAGCAGCTTATTAGTAGCGAGCGGGAGGGCCTTAAACAATGAGCAGTTCTTC.

This clonotype was counted a few times. The V and J genes are TRBV20-1 and TRBJ1-6; a weak D match, TRBD1 (5 bases). The germline CDR1 and CDR2 sequences are DFQATT and SNEGSKA (reference sequence). CDR3 length: 16 amino acids. Trimming took off 0 bases at V and 7 bases at J, with 16 bases between the two ends. The CDR3 DNA reads TGCAGTGCTAGAGATATGGGGGTAGGGATAAATTCACCCCTCCACTTT. Translating gives CSARDMGVGINSPLHF.

This clonotype was seen a few times. V and J are TRBV20-1 and TRBJ1-6; no reliable D call. The V gene lost 0 bases and the J gene lost 4 bases, with 10 bases spanning the gap. The CDR3 is 15 amino acids. Germline values: CDR1 DFQATT, CDR2 SNEGSKA (reference sequence). The CDR3 nucleotides are TGCAGTGCTAGAGATGGTCTGACTTATAATTCACCCCTCCACTTT. Its protein is CSARDGLTYNSPLHF.

The chain employs TRBV12-3 or TRBV12-4 and TRBJ1-6, with 8 nucleotides matching TRBD1. The junction had 4 bases not matched to a gene; V was cut back by 6 bases and J by 9 bases. This CDR3 comprises 13 residues. In nucleotides, the CDR3 is TGTGCCAGCAGCCTACAGGGGGTTTCACCCCTCCACTTT. This codes for CASSLQGVSPLHF.

There are many counts of this clonotype. V gene TRBV20-1 combines with J gene TRBJ2-7; maybe TRBD2 (7 bases). The CDR3 sequence is 13 residues long. V dropped 4 bases and J dropped 6 bases, with 16 bases sitting between them. Per germline, CDR1 DFQATT and CDR2 SNEGSKA (reference sequence). The CDR3 DNA is TGCAGTGCTATTAGGGAGGGGGTTGGCGAGCAGTACTTC. Its translation is CSAIREGVGEQYF.

The V call is TRBV7-3, the J call TRBJ2-3; 13 nucleotides agree with TRBD2. The V and J ends lost 1 base and 2 bases, in that order; junction bases with no gene match: 12. CDR3 length: 20 amino acids. CDR1 and CDR2 from the germline V gene are SGHTA and FQGTGA. In DNA, the CDR3 is TGTGCCAGCAGCTTAAGGCGATTGGGACTAGCGGGACGATCCACAGATACGCAGTATTTT. It yields the protein CASSLRRLGLAGRSTDTQYF.

This clonotype was seen repeatedly, ten times or more. This chain links TRBV9 with TRBJ2-2; D remains unclear. CDR1 and CDR2 from the germline V gene are SGDLS and YYNGEE. The CDR3 sequence is 11 residues long. The V gene lost 2 bases and the J gene lost 4 bases, with 0 bases spanning the gap. The CDR3 protein is CASSVTGELFF. The DNA for the CDR3 is TGTGCCAGCAGCGTCACCGGGGAGCTGTTTTTT.

The V and J genes are TRBV5-8 and TRBJ1-5; D call uncertain. From germline, CDR1 is SGHTS and CDR2 YDEGEE. This CDR3 region has 11 residues. Trimming removed 1 base at V and 9 bases at J, with 5 bases between. Here the CDR3 reads CASSLYGPQHF. The CDR3 DNA reads as TGTGCCAGCAGCTTGTATGGGCCCCAGCATTTT.

At least ten counts were recorded for this clonotype. The J gene is TRBJ2-7, the V gene TRBV12-3 or TRBV12-4; D is unresolved. With 8 bases removed from V and 4 bases from J, the gap between germline ends came to 9 bases. There are 11 residues in the CDR3. The CDR3 here is CASSKAYEQYF. CDR3 nucleotides: TGTGCCAGCTCTAAAGCATACGAGCAGTACTTC.

This clonotype was observed a few times. This chain links TRBV29-1 with TRBJ1-2, with 7 positions matching TRBD1. The V segment lost 6 bases and the J segment 6 bases; nucleotides outside the gene matches: 7. Germline loops: CDR1 SQVTM, CDR2 ANQGSEA. This CDR3 has 12 residues. The CDR3 nucleotides are TGCAGCGTGAACAGGGGAGGCCATGGCTACACCTTC. It is translated as CSVNRGGHGYTF.

The chain is built from TRBV11-2 and TRBJ2-1; 13 positions match TRBD2. CDR3 length: 15 amino acids. Losses at the gene ends were 5 bases for V and 7 bases for J; bases not matched to a gene: 5. Germline lookup yields CDR1 SGHAT and CDR2 FQNNGV. CDR3 region: CASSIGTSGINEQFF. The CDR3 nucleotides read TGTGCCAGCAGCATAGGGACTAGCGGGATAAATGAGCAGTTCTTC.

This clonotype appeared a few times. This rearrangement joins TRBV20-1 to TRBJ2-1, with D perhaps matching TRBD2 (7 bases). This CDR3 region has 16 residues. From germline, CDR1 is DFQATT and CDR2 SNEGSKA (reference sequence). The ends were cut back, 4 bases at V and 6 bases at J, with 22 bases in the middle. DNA for the CDR3: TGCAGTGCTAACGACCTTCAGGGGAGCGGGGTCAATGAGCAGTTCTTC. It yields the protein CSANDLQGSGVNEQFF.

This clonotype has more than one count but fewer than ten. The chain recombines TRBV29-1 with TRBJ2-5; TRBD1 aligns across 8 bases. V dropped 7 bases and J dropped 5; count of bases not matched to a gene: 9. Germline V CDR1 and CDR2: SQVTM, ANQGSEA. The CDR3 has 13 amino acids. CDR3 loop: CSADRGIEETQYF. The CDR3 DNA reads as TGCAGCGCCGACAGGGGAATAGAGGAGACCCAGTACTTC.

The chain joins TRBV20-1 to TRBJ2-4, with 12 positions matching TRBD2. With V trimmed by 1 base and J by 0 bases, 10 bases remained unmatched. Germline loops: CDR1 DFQATT, CDR2 SNEGSKA (reference sequence). The CDR3 totals 19 residues. The CDR3 coding sequence is TGCAGTGCTAGAGCTCCCGGGACTAGCGGGTCGTTAGCCAAAAACATTCAGTACTTC. This gives the protein CSARAPGTSGSLAKNIQYF.

The chain links TRBV7-9 to TRBJ2-2; 9 bases map to TRBD2. This CDR3 is built from 15 residues. Germline CDR1 and CDR2: SEHNR and FQNEAQ (reference sequence). The junction had 7 bases not matched to a gene; V was cut back by 5 bases and J by 6 bases. The chain's CDR3 is CASSDPRTSAGELFF. Written as DNA, the CDR3 is TGTGCCAGCAGCGACCCTAGGACTAGCGCCGGGGAGCTGTTTTTT.

The V gene is TRBV28, the J gene TRBJ2-7, with D hard to call. The CDR3 consists of 10 residues. The V gene lost 10 bases and the J gene lost 4 bases, with 8 bases spanning the gap. Germline-derived CDR1 and CDR2 are MDHEN and SYDVKM. The CDR3 DNA follows: TGTGCCACCGCAGGTTACGAGCAGTACTTC. This sequence encodes CATAGYEQYF. Supplemented by reference TRBV28 and TRBJ2-7, the full variable domain reads DVKVTQSSRYLVKRTGEKVFLECVQDMDHENMFWYRQDPGLGLRLIYFSYDVKMKEKGDIPEGYSVSREKKERFSLILESASTNQTSMYLCATAGYEQYFGPGTRLTVT.

This clonotype has just a few counts. The chain has TRBV18 and TRBJ2-5; D is possibly TRBD2 (6 bases). Germline V lookup: CDR1 KGHSH, CDR2 LQKENI. This CDR3 has 13 amino acids. The V end was cut by 8 bases, the J end by 2 bases, with 12 bases between. In nucleotides, the CDR3 is TGTGCCAGCGCGGGACGGACGCAAGAGACCCAGTACTTC. It specifies CASAGRTQETQYF.

This clonotype was detected only a few times. The chain recombines TRBV7-9 with TRBJ2-1, with TRBD1 matching 8 bases. Germline V gene sequence: CDR1 SEHNR, CDR2 FQNEAQ (reference sequence). J was trimmed by 0 bases and V by 7 bases; bases with no gene match: 20. This CDR3 comprises 20 residues. As DNA, the CDR3 is TGTGCCAGCAACGACATCGGGGGACAGGTGGTCAAGAGCTCCTACAATGAGCAGTTCTTC. Protein product: CASNDIGGQVVKSSYNEQFF.

This clonotype has a handful of counts. This chain uses TRBV12-3 or TRBV12-4 with TRBJ2-6, with D perhaps matching TRBD1 or TRBD2 (5 bases each). Trimming pared 7 bases from V and 0 bases from J, leaving 10 bases between. This CDR3 region has 15 residues. Here the CDR3 reads CASKTGTSGANVLTF. The CDR3 DNA sequence: TGTGCCAGCAAAACGGGGACCTCTGGGGCCAACGTCCTGACTTTC.

This clonotype appeared many times. The chain recombines TRBV20-1 with TRBJ2-5, with D possibly matching TRBD1 (6 bases). Germline CDR1 and CDR2: DFQATT and SNEGSKA (reference sequence). This CDR3 has 15 residues. The ends were cut back, 6 bases at V and 5 bases at J, with 22 bases in the middle. The CDR3 DNA is TGCAGTGCCCGACACCTGCAGGGGTCTAGGGAGACCCAGTACTTC. Translating gives CSARHLQGSRETQYF.

This clonotype has a handful of counts. The chain employs TRBV7-2 and TRBJ2-5; 9 positions match TRBD1. V lost 1 base and J lost 5; bases outside the gene matches: 5. This CDR3 spans 15 amino acids. Germline V gives CDR1 SGHTA, CDR2 FQGNSA. DNA of the CDR3: TGTGCCAGCAGCTTAGAGGGACAGGGATGGGAGACCCAGTACTTC. The encoded protein is CASSLEGQGWETQYF. Full variable domain (missing parts from reference TRBV7-2 and TRBJ2-5): GAGVSQSPSNKVTEKGKDVELRCDPISGHTALYWYRQSLGQGLEFLIYFQGNSAPDKSGLPSDRFSAERTGGSVSTLTIQRTQQEDSAVYLCASSLEGQGWETQYFGPGTRLLVL.

The J gene is TRBJ1-4, the V gene TRBV6-1; no clear D gene. V lost 6 bases, J lost 8 bases, and 13 bases lay in between. The germline gives CDR1 MNHNS, CDR2 SASEGT. The CDR3 covers 13 residues. In DNA, the CDR3 is TGTGCCAGCAGAGAGCAGAATGGAGAAAAACTGTTTTTT. This translates into CASREQNGEKLFF.

This sequence joins TRBV5-1 and TRBJ2-4; the match to TRBD2 covers 7 bases. V shed 0 bases and J 7 bases; nucleotides not matched to a gene: 7. This CDR3 comprises 15 residues. CDR1 and CDR2 (germline): SGHRS, YFSETQ. This CDR3 is CASSLVVAGQNIQYF. The CDR3 region has the DNA TGCGCCAGCAGCTTGGTAGTAGCGGGTCAGAACATTCAGTACTTC.

This clonotype was counted many times. V usage is TRBV27 and J usage is TRBJ1-2; TRBD1 agrees at 11 bases. Unmatched junction bases numbered 1, after V lost 6 bases and J lost 7 bases. The V gene's germline CDR1 is MNHEY and CDR2 SMNVEV (reference sequence). CDR3 length equals 12 residues. DNA for the CDR3: TGTGCCAGCAGGGGGACAGGGGGTGGCTACACCTTC. The encoded protein is CASRGTGGGYTF.

V is TRBV28 and J is TRBJ1-6; the D is unclear. Germline V gene sequence: CDR1 MDHEN, CDR2 SYDVKM. With 5 bases removed from V and 10 bases from J, the gap between germline ends came to 6 bases. The CDR3 covers 11 residues. CDR3 in amino acids: CASSVESPLHF. The CDR3 nucleotides read TGTGCCAGCAGTGTGGAGTCACCCCTCCACTTT. Based on the CDR3 plus reference TRBV28 and TRBJ1-6, the full variable domain is DVKVTQSSRYLVKRTGEKVFLECVQDMDHENMFWYRQDPGLGLRLIYFSYDVKMKEKGDIPEGYSVSREKKERFSLILESASTNQTSMYLCASSVESPLHFGNGTRLTVT.